These 30 T cell receptor beta chains were sequenced from one sample in a study of Graves' ophthalmopathy and Graves' hyperthyroidism. Scientists amplified the TCR beta CDR3 regions from RNA transcripts. First-round RT-PCR employed HTBI primers, with a second-round multiplex PCR after it. TCRdb ran MiXCR on the multiplex PCR reads and lists one entry per CDR3 protein. Of just over 600,000 distinct CDR3 sequences in the sample, 20% to 25% are singletons; the top ten hold roughly 6.9%. Material for sequencing was peripheral blood. The source is a woman under 30 with stable Graves' hyperthyroidism. Some clones in this sample may be carry-over from other donors' samples.

This clonotype was found many times. CDR3 DNA sequence: TGCAGTGCTAGCGGGCAGGCAAACTACGAGCAGTACTTC. Translation gives CSASGQANYEQYF. The chain links TRBV20-1 to TRBJ2-7; D is unresolved. Trimming cost V 3 bases and J 3 bases, with 12 bases left between them. The CDR3 is 13 residues long. The germline V gene has CDR1 DFQATT and CDR2 SNEGSKA (reference sequence).

The genes are TRBV6-1 and TRBJ1-1; D may be TRBD1 (6 bases). There are 15 residues in the CDR3. Looked up from germline, CDR1 is MNHNS and CDR2 is SASEGT. V was pared by 5 bases and J by 3 bases, with 16 bases between. The CDR3 nucleotides read TGTGCCAGCAGTCCAAAACCTCAGGGGTACACTGAAGCTTTCTTT. Translating it yields CASSPKPQGYTEAFF.

This chain links TRBV28 with TRBJ2-7; D is uncertain. Germline V gene sequence: CDR1 MDHEN, CDR2 SYDVKM. Deletions cut 6 bases from V and 0 bases from J, with 15 bases between. The CDR3 has 15 residues. Written as DNA, the CDR3 is TGTGCCAGCAGCTCATGGCGGAATTTCTCCTACGAGCAGTACTTC. Protein sequence: CASSSWRNFSYEQYF. The whole variable domain, filled in from reference TRBV28 and TRBJ2-7, reads DVKVTQSSRYLVKRTGEKVFLECVQDMDHENMFWYRQDPGLGLRLIYFSYDVKMKEKGDIPEGYSVSREKKERFSLILESASTNQTSMYLCASSSWRNFSYEQYFGPGTRLTVT.

Notes on this clonotype: Here the CDR3 omits its conserved ending phenylalanine or tryptophan, so a read error is the likely source. The V and J genes are TRBV9 and TRBJ2-2, with no clear D. The CDR3 has 15 residues. The germline V and J ends were trimmed by 4 bases and 1 base, with 11 bases remaining between them. CDR1 is SGDLS, CDR2 YYNGEE, per germline. The CDR3 nucleotides are TGTGCCAGCAGCCCAAGGGCGGAGAACACCGGGGAGCTGTTTTTG. The encoded protein is CASSPRAENTGELFL.

This clonotype was seen only once. This chain uses TRBV12-3 or TRBV12-4 with TRBJ1-1; D uncertain. V was pared by 3 bases and J by 0 bases, with 11 bases between. This CDR3 is built from 15 residues. The CDR3 DNA reads TGTGCCAGCAGTTTTCGGAATCTTATGAACACTGAAGCTTTCTTT. Translated, it gives CASSFRNLMNTEAFF.

This clonotype was recorded at least ten times. This chain uses TRBV2 with TRBJ1-2, with 7 bases identical to TRBD1. Trimming removed 2 bases from V and 3 bases from J; junction bases left unmatched: 6. In germline, CDR1 is SNHLY, CDR2 FYNNEI. The CDR3 is 15 residues long. The CDR3 bases are TGTGCCAGCAGTGAATGGCTCGGACAGGACTATGGCTACACCTTC. It translates to CASSEWLGQDYGYTF. The variable domain in full, with the rest retrieved from reference TRBV2 and TRBJ1-2, is EPEVTQTPSHQVTQMGQEVILRCVPISNHLYFYWYRQILGQKVEFLVSFYNNEISEKSEIFDDQFSVERPDGSNFTLKIRSTKLEDSAMYFCASSEWLGQDYGYTFGSGTRLTVV.

In its sample, this clonotype was seen many times. The chain links TRBV9 to TRBJ1-1; a weak D match, TRBD1 (5 bases). Trimming removed 3 bases at V and 6 bases at J, with 9 bases between. Germline V gene lookup returns CDR1 SGDLS and CDR2 YYNGEE. The CDR3 is 12 residues long. CDR3 nucleotide sequence: TGTGCCAGCAGCGCCCAGGGACCTGAAGCTTTCTTT. This encodes CASSAQGPEAFF.

This clonotype was counted only a few times. This chain links TRBV6-1 with TRBJ2-7; D possibly corresponds to TRBD1 (7 bases). The V gene's germline CDR1 is MNHNS and CDR2 SASEGT. CDR3 size: 14 residues. V lost 2 bases and J 3 bases, leaving 11 bases between the germline ends. The CDR3: CASSEQGGGYEQYF. The CDR3 DNA reads TGTGCCAGCAGTGAACAGGGGGGAGGCTACGAGCAGTACTTC.

This clonotype has at least ten counts. The CDR3 loop is CASSPQSNTGELFF. CDR3 nucleotide sequence: TGCGCCAGCAGCCCCCAGTCTAACACCGGGGAGCTGTTTTTT. V is TRBV5-1 and J is TRBJ2-2, with no clear D. The CDR3 contains 14 residues. Trimming stripped 4 bases from V and 2 bases from J, with 9 bases between. Looked up from germline, CDR1 is SGHRS and CDR2 is YFSETQ. The full variable domain, with the rest looked up from reference TRBV5-1 and TRBJ2-2, is KAGVTQTPRYLIKTRGQQVTLSCSPISGHRSVSWYQQTPGQGLQFLFEYFSETQRNKGNFPGRFSGRQFSNSRSEMNVSTLELGDSALYLCASSPQSNTGELFFGEGSRLTVL.

The rearrangement uses TRBV11-2 and TRBJ1-1, with TRBD1 identical over 10 bases. After removal of 2 bases from V and 0 bases from J, the junction contained 9 bases not matched to a gene. CDR3 length: 18 residues. Germline lookup yields CDR1 SGHAT and CDR2 FQNNGV. This CDR3 is CASSLHRTGGRVNTEAFF. In DNA, the CDR3 is TGTGCCAGCAGCTTACATCGGACAGGGGGTCGAGTGAACACTGAAGCTTTCTTT.

CDR3 loop: CATSSRGQGPTYEQYF. CDR3 DNA: TGTGCCACCAGCAGCCGAGGACAGGGGCCCACCTACGAGCAGTACTTC. The rearrangement uses TRBV15 and TRBJ2-7, with 9 bases fitting TRBD1. The J segment lost 2 bases and the V segment lost 3 bases, leaving 8 bases of the junction unmatched. The CDR3 is 16 amino acids. The germline CDR1 and CDR2 sequences are LNHNV and YYDKDF (reference sequence).

At least ten counts were recorded for this clonotype. The chain combines TRBV11-2 with TRBJ1-2; a possible D gene is TRBD1 (6 bases). Germline loops: CDR1 SGHAT, CDR2 FQNNGV. V lost 5 bases, J lost 0 bases, and 13 bases lay in between. CDR3 length: 15 residues. Written as DNA, the CDR3 is TGTGCCAGCAGCCGCGGGGGCCTTACTAACTATGGCTACACCTTC. This gives the protein CASSRGGLTNYGYTF.

This clonotype was recorded at least ten times. The gene calls are TRBV7-2 and TRBJ2-5; 8 bases match TRBD2. V lost 5 bases and J lost 0; bases outside the gene matches: 11. Looked up from germline, CDR1 is SGHTA and CDR2 is FQGNSA. The CDR3 contains 17 residues. The CDR3 protein is CASSPNGGGTYQETQYF. For the CDR3, the DNA is TGTGCCAGCAGCCCAAATGGCGGGGGGACGTACCAAGAGACCCAGTACTTC.

The chain uses TRBV29-1 and TRBJ2-5; D might be TRBD1 (6 bases). Germline V gives CDR1 SQVTM, CDR2 ANQGSEA. This CDR3 region has 11 residues. Trimming cost V 5 bases and J 14 bases, with 18 bases left between them. CDR3 bases: TGCAGCGTTACAACAGGGTCGGAGGCCTACTTC. This encodes CSVTTGSEAYF.

This clonotype was detected ten times or more. The chain carries TRBV28 and TRBJ2-5; TRBD2 agrees at 7 bases. CDR1 and CDR2 (germline): MDHEN, SYDVKM. The CDR3 consists of 15 residues. Germline trimming cut 4 bases from V and 1 base from J; bases unmatched to any gene: 6. The CDR3 here is CASSYQGGVQETQYF. CDR3 DNA: TGTGCCAGCAGTTACCAGGGAGGGGTCCAAGAGACCCAGTACTTC.

The table lists this clonotype with many counts. The rearrangement links TRBV11-2 to TRBJ1-1, with D unclear. Deletions cut 5 bases from V and 4 bases from J, with 17 bases between. This CDR3 spans 15 amino acids. Per the germline V gene, CDR1 is SGHAT and CDR2 is FQNNGV. This CDR3 is CASSRLRDVGTEAFF. The DNA of the CDR3 is TGTGCCAGCAGCCGTTTACGTGACGTTGGCACTGAAGCTTTCTTT.

V is TRBV2 and J is TRBJ2-7; D may be TRBD2 (5 bases). V was trimmed by 4 bases and J by 7 bases, leaving 11 bases between them. Germline CDR1 SNHLY, CDR2 FYNNEI. This CDR3 is 12 amino acids long. CDR3 protein: CASSVLGSEQYF. Here the CDR3 DNA reads TGTGCCAGCAGTGTTTTAGGGAGTGAGCAGTACTTC.

This clonotype was counted ten times or more. The chain joins TRBV6-2 or TRBV6-3 to TRBJ2-2; a possible D gene is TRBD2 (6 bases). Germline lookup yields CDR1 MNHEY and CDR2 SVGEGT. The V end lost 0 bases, the J end lost 5 bases, and 13 bases lay between the germline ends. The CDR3 length is 16 residues. CDR3 bases: TGTGCCAGCAGTTACTCGGCCGGGACTCCGACCGGGGAGCTGTTTTTT. Protein product: CASSYSAGTPTGELFF.

In this sample, this clonotype turned up a few times. The CDR3 reads CASSSPRDRADYEQYF. CDR3 sequence (DNA): TGTGCCAGCAGCTCCCCCCGGGACAGGGCGGACTACGAGCAGTACTTC. The V call is TRBV11-2, the J call TRBJ2-7; 9 nucleotides align to TRBD1. The CDR3 loop spans 16 amino acids. Germline V gene data show CDR1 as SGHAT and CDR2 as FQNNGV. V lost 4 bases and J lost 3; bases outside the gene matches: 10.

The table lists this clonotype with a count of one. The CDR3 DNA follows: TGTGCCAGCCGCGTGGGTGCCACTGTTGGGCCCCAGCATTTT. It specifies CASRVGATVGPQHF. The chain is built from TRBV27 and TRBJ1-5, with no clear D. The CDR3 sequence is 14 residues long. CDR1 and CDR2 (germline): MNHEY, SMNVEV (reference sequence). V was shortened by 8 bases and J by 9 bases, with 20 bases between the two germline ends.

This clonotype was found many times. The V and J genes are TRBV7-8 and TRBJ2-5; 8 bases are shared with TRBD2. Germline-derived CDR1 and CDR2 are SGHVS and FQNEAQ. The trim removed 5 bases at V and 5 bases at J, leaving 13 bases unmatched. The CDR3 contains 16 residues. CDR3 sequence: CASSGLPPGLVETQYF. The CDR3 bases are TGTGCCAGCAGCGGATTACCCCCGGGACTAGTTGAGACCCAGTACTTC. Full variable domain (outside the CDR3, taken from reference TRBV7-8 and TRBJ2-5): GAGVSQSPRYKVAKRGQDVALRCDPISGHVSLFWYQQALGQGPEFLTYFQNEAQLDKSGLPSDRFFAERPEGSVSTLKIQRTQQEDSAVYLCASSGLPPGLVETQYFGPGTRLLVL.

The V gene is TRBV4-3, the J gene TRBJ1-6; no firm D call. The germline V and J ends were trimmed by 0 bases and 10 bases, with 10 bases remaining between them. From germline, CDR1 is LGHNA and CDR2 YSLEER. The CDR3 is 14 amino acids. CDR3: CASSQEGLDSPLHF. DNA of the CDR3: TGCGCCAGCAGCCAAGAGGGCTTAGACTCACCCCTCCACTTT.

This clonotype was counted ten times or more. J is TRBJ1-2 and V is TRBV12-5, with a tentative D call TRBD1 (6 bases). CDR1 and CDR2 from the germline V gene are LGHNT and FRNRAP. This CDR3 is 16 amino acids long. Trimming took 2 bases from V and 6 from J, leaving 19 bases between them. The CDR3: CASGLTPGHRGDGYTF. CDR3 coding DNA: TGTGCTAGTGGTTTGACCCCGGGACACCGAGGAGATGGCTACACCTTC.

The sample holds many counts of this clonotype. Its ends do not fully match the called genes, so a read error is possible. The chain recombines TRBV12-3 or TRBV12-4 with TRBJ1-1, with TRBD1 as a possible D gene (5 bases). The CDR3 totals 14 residues. The CDR3 bases are TGTGCCAGCAGCTTAGCCAGGGTGAACACTGAAGCTTTCTTT. Its protein product is CASSLARVNTEAFF.

The CDR3, as DNA: TGTGCCATCAGTGAAACGGGGGGCGCAGGTTCACCCCTCCACTTT. This codes for CAISETGGAGSPLHF. The chain joins TRBV10-3 to TRBJ1-6, with D possibly matching TRBD1 (6 bases). The CDR3 is made up of 15 amino acids. Germline CDR1 reads ENHRY; CDR2 reads SYGVKD. V was pared by 3 bases and J by 9 bases, with 15 bases between.

This clonotype has a handful of counts. The chain combines TRBV6-1 with TRBJ2-6; no definite D call. Per the germline V gene, CDR1 is MNHNS and CDR2 is SASEGT. This CDR3 is 15 amino acids long. V lost 6 bases to trimming and J lost 0 bases, with 9 bases between them. The CDR3 nucleotides read TGTGCCAGCAGCGCGAGACTCTCTGGGGCCAACGTCCTGACTTTC. Protein sequence: CASSARLSGANVLTF.

This clonotype was observed at least ten times. This chain joins TRBV6-1 and TRBJ1-5; D call uncertain. Trimming took 2 bases from V and 4 from J, leaving 12 bases between them. The CDR3 extends over 15 amino acids. Germline values: CDR1 MNHNS, CDR2 SASEGT. The CDR3 nucleotides are TGTGCCAGCAGTGAAATTGGAGGGAGAAATCAGCCCCAGCATTTT. Its translation: CASSEIGGRNQPQHF.

This clonotype was counted many times. The chain joins TRBV29-1 to TRBJ1-1, with D possibly being TRBD1 (5 bases). The germline V gene encodes CDR1 SQVTM and CDR2 ANQGSEA. Trimming pared 7 bases from V and 1 base from J, leaving 10 bases between. The CDR3 runs to 12 residues. This CDR3 is CSAGQPNTEAFF. CDR3 bases: TGCAGCGCTGGACAACCGAACACTGAAGCTTTCTTT.

For this clonotype: A much larger clone is a single base away; this may be a read error. The rearrangement links TRBV27 to TRBJ2-7; D may correspond to TRBD1 or TRBD2 (5 bases each). The germline V and J ends were trimmed by 2 bases and 6 bases, with 14 bases remaining between them. This CDR3 region has 14 residues. The germline gives CDR1 MNHEY, CDR2 SMNVEV (reference sequence). CDR3 sequence (DNA): TGTGCCAGCAGTTTAACGGGGCGGTCGGTCGAGCAGTACGTC. It yields the protein CASSLTGRSVEQYV.

This clonotype was seen repeatedly, ten times or more. This chain links TRBV28 with TRBJ2-7; TRBD2 aligns across 7 bases. CDR1 is MDHEN and CDR2 is SYDVKM in the germline V gene. The junction had 4 bases not matched to a gene; V was cut back by 2 bases and J by 3 bases. This CDR3 comprises 14 residues. The CDR3 DNA reads as TGTGCCAGCAGTTTACGCGGGAGTGTCTACGAGCAGTACTTC. Translating gives CASSLRGSVYEQYF.